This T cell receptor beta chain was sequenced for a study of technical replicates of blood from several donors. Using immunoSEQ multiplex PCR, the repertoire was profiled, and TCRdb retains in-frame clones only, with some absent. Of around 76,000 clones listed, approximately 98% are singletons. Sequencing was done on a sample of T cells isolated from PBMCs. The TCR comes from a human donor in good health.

The CDR3, as DNA: TGCGCCAGCAGCCCCTCACAGGGAGGGCAGGCTTTCTTT. This encodes CASSPSQGGQAFF. The V and J genes are TRBV4-1 and TRBJ1-1, with D possibly being TRBD1 (6 bases). This CDR3 region has 13 residues. V was cut by 4 bases and J by 11 bases, with 17 bases left in between. Germline CDR1 is MGHRA and CDR2 is YSYEKL.